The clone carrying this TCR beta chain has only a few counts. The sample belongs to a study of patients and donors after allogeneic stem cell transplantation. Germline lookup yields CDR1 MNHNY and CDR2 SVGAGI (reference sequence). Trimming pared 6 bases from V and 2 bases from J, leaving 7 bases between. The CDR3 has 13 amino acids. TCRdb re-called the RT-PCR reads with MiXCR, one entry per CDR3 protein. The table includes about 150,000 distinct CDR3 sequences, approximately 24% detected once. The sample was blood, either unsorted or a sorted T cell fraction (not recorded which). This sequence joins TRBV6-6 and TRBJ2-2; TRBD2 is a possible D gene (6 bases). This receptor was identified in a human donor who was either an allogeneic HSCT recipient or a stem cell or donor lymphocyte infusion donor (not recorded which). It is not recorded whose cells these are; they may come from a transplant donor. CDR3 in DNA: TGTGCCAGCAGGGGGGGAAACACCGGGGAGCTGTTTTTT. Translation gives CASRGGNTGELFF.